Shown below are 26 T cell receptor beta chains from a single sample sequenced in a study of T cell clonality in common variable immunodeficiency. Study conclusions and caveats: Common variable immunodeficiency TCR beta sequences reportedly had fewer deletions and N-nucleotide insertions.

The antigens these receptors bind are not known. Profiling relied on immunoSEQ multiplex PCR, and the TCRdb table lists in-frame clones only, not all of them. The sample presents around 3,100 clones, none singletons. The sequencing sample was made of peripheral blood mononuclear cells. These receptor sequences come from a human donor with common variable immunodeficiency.

A remark on this clone: The CDR3 end falls 3 residues outside the read, so it is completed with the germline J gene. This rearrangement joins TRBV29-1 to TRBJ2-3; TRBD2 agrees at 9 bases. Per germline, CDR1 SQVTM and CDR2 ANQGSEA. This CDR3 comprises 16 residues. The J segment lost 0 bases and the V segment lost 6 bases, leaving 10 bases of the junction unmatched. The CDR3 is CSVRTSAGGSTDTQYF. The covered CDR3 bases are TGCAGCGTCCGTACTTCAGCGGGGGGTAGCACAGATACG.

The chain's CDR3 is CASSLTTGSNTEAFF. The sequenced part of the CDR3 DNA is TGTGCCAGTAGTTTAACGACAGGGTCGAACACTGAA. V and J are TRBV19 and TRBJ1-1; 7 bases match TRBD1. The CDR3 extends 3 residues past the end of the read, so its final part is completed from the germline J gene. V shed 5 bases and J 1 base; nucleotides not matched to a gene: 7. Germline assignment: CDR1 LNHDA and CDR2 SQIVND (reference sequence). The CDR3 has 15 residues. The variable domain in full, with the rest retrieved from reference TRBV19 and TRBJ1-1, is DGGITQSPKYLFRKEGQNVTLSCEQNLNHDAMYWYRQDPGQGLRLIYYSQIVNDFQKGDIAEGYSVSREKKESFPLTVTSAQKNPTAFYLCASSLTTGSNTEAFFGQGTRLTVV.

Turning to this clone: The read gets to within 3 residues of the CDR3 end, and the germline J gene fills in the rest. The chain uses TRBV7-6 and TRBJ2-7; 10 bases match TRBD1. The CDR3 is 16 amino acids. Germline-derived CDR1 and CDR2 are SGHVS and FNYEAQ. V trimming: 1 base; J trimming: 0 bases; junction bases outside the gene matches: 3. The covered CDR3 bases are TGTGCCAGCAGCTTAGTGGACAGGGGGGTCTCCTACGAG. It specifies CASSLVDRGVSYE. The whole CDR3 sequence is CASSLVDRGVSYEQYF.

This clone was counted only a few times. Sequencing ends 3 residues short of the CDR3 end; the germline J gene provides the rest. The J gene is TRBJ2-7, the V gene TRBV18; a possible D gene is TRBD1 (5 bases). Germline V gene data show CDR1 as KGHSH and CDR2 as LQKENI. This CDR3 contains 14 residues. V lost 5 bases and J 1 base, leaving 12 bases between the germline ends. The CDR3 protein is CASSTDSYSYEQYF. The sequenced part of the CDR3 DNA is TGTGCCAGCTCAACCGACAGCTATTCCTACGAG.

About this clone: Coverage ceases 3 residues before the CDR3 finishes, and the germline J gene fills in the end. The rearrangement uses TRBV6-1 and TRBJ1-2; 9 bases agree with TRBD1. Germline V gene lookup returns CDR1 MNHNS and CDR2 SASEGT. J lost 6 bases, V lost 2 bases, and 10 bases had no gene match. The CDR3 spans 16 residues. The CDR3 bases that were read are TGTGCCAGCAGTGAACTTCCGACAGGGGGACGAAATGGC. Amino acids: CASSELPTGGRNG. The entire CDR3 protein reads CASSELPTGGRNGYTF.

This clone was counted a few times. The observed sequence ends 3 residues before the CDR3 terminus, with the missing tail filled in from the germline J gene. The rearrangement links TRBV19 to TRBJ1-5, with D tentatively TRBD1 (5 bases). Trimming removed 5 bases at V and 1 base at J, with 18 bases between. Germline assignment: CDR1 LNHDA and CDR2 SQIVND (reference sequence). This CDR3 has 17 residues. CDR3 bases read: TGTGCCAGTAGTGATACCTTCAGGGAAGGCAGCAATCAGCCC. This codes for CASSDTFREGSNQP. The CDR3, in full, reads CASSDTFREGSNQPQHF.

This clone was observed a few times. The read ends 3 residues early relative to the CDR3; the germline J gene fills the gap. V and J are TRBV20-1 and TRBJ1-1, with D possibly matching TRBD1 (5 bases). The ends were cut back, 3 bases at V and 1 base at J, with 12 bases in the middle. Germline CDR1 DFQATT, CDR2 SNEGSKA (reference sequence). CDR3 length: 14 residues. The CDR3 is CSASANRPNTEAFF. The part of the CDR3 DNA that was read is TGCAGTGCTAGTGCCAACAGGCCGAACACTGAA.

Regarding this clone: The read falls 3 residues short of the CDR3 end, and the missing part is taken from the germline J gene. The rearrangement uses TRBV6-1 and TRBJ2-7; TRBD1 aligns across 9 bases. CDR1 and CDR2 from the germline V gene are MNHNS and SASEGT. The length of the CDR3 is 15 residues. V shed 4 bases, J shed 6 bases, and the junction held 10 bases outside the gene matches. CDR3 bases read: TGTGCCAGCAGTGCCTCCGGGACAGGGACCCCCGAG. Translation: CASSASGTGTPE. In full, the CDR3 is CASSASGTGTPEQYF.

The CDR3 reads CASSPRRQTKETQYF. The part of the CDR3 DNA that was read is TGTGCCAGTAGTCCCCGACGACAGACCAAAGAGACC. This chain links TRBV19 with TRBJ2-5; a weak D match, TRBD1 (5 bases). The read gets to within 3 residues of the CDR3 end, and the germline J gene fills in the rest. V gave up 5 bases and J gave up 3 bases, with 16 bases separating them. Per germline, CDR1 LNHDA and CDR2 SQIVND (reference sequence). The CDR3 has 15 amino acids.

This clone was recorded at least ten times. Read data end 3 residues before the CDR3 end; the end is taken from the germline J gene. The rearrangement links TRBV20-1 to TRBJ2-6, with 14 bases fitting TRBD2. Germline V gene data show CDR1 as DFQATT and CDR2 as SNEGSKA (reference sequence). The CDR3 consists of 17 residues. With V trimmed by 5 bases and J by 0 bases, 3 bases remained unmatched. The CDR3 DNA, read in part, is TGCAGTGCTGGGACTAGCGGGGGATCCTCTGGGGCCAACGTC. It codes for CSAGTSGGSSGANV. In full, the CDR3 is CSAGTSGGSSGANVLTF.

This clone has ten or more counts. The read stops 3 residues short of the end of the CDR3; the missing end is completed from the germline J gene. V usage is TRBV29-1 and J usage is TRBJ1-1, with no clear D. V was pared by 5 bases and J by 0 bases, with 4 bases between. The CDR3 is 11 amino acids. Germline V gene data show CDR1 as SQVTM and CDR2 as ANQGSEA. The chain's CDR3 is CSVIMNTEAFF. CDR3 DNA (partial): TGCAGCGTTATTATGAACACTGAA.

Turning to this clone: The CDR3 goes on 3 residues after the read ends, and that part is filled in from the germline J gene. V usage is TRBV19 and J usage is TRBJ1-2, with TRBD1 matching 9 bases. Germline V lookup: CDR1 LNHDA, CDR2 SQIVND (reference sequence). V was pared by 6 bases and J by 5 bases, with 7 bases of the junction left unmatched. CDR3 size: 14 residues. CDR3 DNA (partial): TGTGCCAGTAGGGCGGGACAGGGACGATATGGC. Amino acids: CASRAGQGRYG. The entire CDR3 protein reads CASRAGQGRYGYTF.

This clone was detected many times. The CDR3 end is not reached by the read, which stops 3 residues before it; the germline J gene fills it in. The rearrangement uses TRBV6-2 or TRBV6-3 and TRBJ2-3, with 8 bases fitting TRBD1. CDR1 MNHEY and CDR2 SVGEGT come from the germline V gene. V was pared by 4 bases and J by 4 bases, with 7 bases of the junction left unmatched. The CDR3 runs 15 residues. CDR3 DNA (partial): TGTGCCAGCAGTTTGGACAGGGCAGAATCAGATACG. Its translation: CASSLDRAESDT. The entire CDR3 sequence reads CASSLDRAESDTQYF.

This clone was seen repeatedly, ten times or more. With the read ending 3 residues before the CDR3 end, the germline J gene is used to fill in that end. The chain carries TRBV18 and TRBJ1-5; D possibly corresponds to TRBD1 (5 bases). The CDR3 consists of 12 residues. Germline V gene lookup returns CDR1 KGHSH and CDR2 LQKENI. V lost 5 bases and J 5 bases, leaving 7 bases between the germline ends. The CDR3 region is CASSGGDQPQHF. Incomplete CDR3 DNA: TGTGCCAGCTCAGGGGGGGATCAGCCC.

Only a few counts were recorded for this clone. The CDR3 end is not reached by the read, which stops 3 residues before it; the germline J gene fills it in. The chain carries TRBV7-9 and TRBJ2-2, with 7 bases fitting TRBD1. Per the germline V gene, CDR1 is SEHNR and CDR2 is FQNEAQ (reference sequence). This CDR3 region has 15 residues. V lost 5 bases, J lost 6 bases, and 9 bases stayed unmatched. The part of the CDR3 DNA that was read is TGTGCCAGCAGCCCTACTGACAGGGTGGCCGGGGAG. Its translation is CASSPTDRVAGE. The whole CDR3 sequence is CASSPTDRVAGELFF.

This clone was counted between two and nine times. The sequenced part of the CDR3 DNA is TGCGCCAGCAGTCTCATCTACGAG. Protein sequence: CASSLIYE. From start to end, the CDR3 is CASSLIYEQYF. V and J are TRBV23-1 and TRBJ2-7; D not certain. Sequencing ends 3 residues short of the CDR3 end; the germline J gene provides the rest. TRBV23-1 is an open reading frame, and its role is uncertain. V shed 4 bases and J shed 3 bases, with 4 bases lying between them. The CDR3 has 11 residues.

In regard to this clone: The CDR3 is cut off 3 residues early in the read; its end comes from the germline J gene. V and J are TRBV6-1 and TRBJ2-7; possibly TRBD1 for D (5 bases). Between the trimmed V and J ends, which lost 4 bases and 5 bases, there was a span of 18 bases. Looked up from germline, CDR1 is MNHNS and CDR2 is SASEGT. CDR3 length: 15 residues. The CDR3 here is CASSVGAGKGHEQYF. CDR3 bases read: TGTGCCAGCAGTGTAGGGGCAGGGAAAGGACACGAG.

Notes on this clone: The missing CDR3 end, 3 residues past where the read stops, is filled in from the germline J gene. This chain uses TRBV7-9 with TRBJ2-1, with a weak D call TRBD1 (5 bases). V was trimmed by 2 bases and J by 8 bases, leaving 13 bases between them. Germline-derived CDR1 and CDR2 are SEHNR and FQNEAQ (reference sequence). The CDR3 spans 14 residues. The CDR3: CASSLTQGFHEQFF. CDR3 bases read: TGTGCCAGCAGCTTAACCCAGGGTTTCCATGAG.

On this clone itself: Read coverage stops 3 residues before the CDR3 terminus; the germline J gene supplies the remainder. The chain recombines TRBV30 with TRBJ1-5, with D unresolved. Germline-derived CDR1 and CDR2 are GTSNPN and SVGIG (reference sequence). V was pared by 3 bases and J by 0 bases, with 6 bases between. This CDR3 is 13 amino acids long. The CDR3: CAWSYSSNQPQHF. The CDR3 bases that were read are TGTGCCTGGAGCTACAGTAGCAATCAGCCC. Supplemented by reference TRBV30 and TRBJ1-5, the full variable domain reads SQTIHQWPATLVQPVGSPLSLECTVEGTSNPNLYWYRQAAGRGLQLLFYSVGIGQISSEVPQNLSASRPQDRQFILSSKKLLLSDSGFYLCAWSYSSNQPQHFGDGTRLSIL.

CDR3 DNA (partial): TGTGCCAGCAGCCGAACGACAGGCGAGGTA. Translating gives CASSRTTGEV. The CDR3, in full, reads CASSRTTGEVAFF. The rearrangement joins TRBV7-3 to TRBJ1-1, with D perhaps matching TRBD1 (6 bases). The CDR3 extends 3 residues past the end of the read, so its final part is completed from the germline J gene. The germline CDR1 and CDR2 sequences are SGHTA and FQGTGA. The CDR3 has 13 amino acids.

For this clone: The observed sequence ends 3 residues before the CDR3 terminus, with the missing tail filled in from the germline J gene. The chain uses TRBV7-2 and TRBJ2-2; TRBD2 agrees at 8 bases. The CDR3 loop spans 13 amino acids. The V segment lost 8 bases and the J segment 7 bases; nucleotides outside the gene matches: 6. CDR1 is SGHTA, CDR2 FQGNSA, per germline. CDR3 DNA (partial): TGTGCCAGCGGGACTAGTAATCTCGGGGAG. Its protein product is CASGTSNLGE. The whole CDR3 is CASGTSNLGELFF.

Points on this clone: With the read ending 3 residues before the CDR3 end, the germline J gene is used to fill in that end. The gene calls are TRBV29-1 and TRBJ2-7, with 11 bases aligning to TRBD1. This CDR3 has 12 amino acids. Per the germline V gene, CDR1 is SQVTM and CDR2 is ANQGSEA. V dropped 7 bases and J dropped 4; count of bases not matched to a gene: 3. The DNA read from the CDR3 is TGCAGCGCCGGGACAGGGGGTTACGAG. Amino acids: CSAGTGGYE. The whole CDR3 protein reads CSAGTGGYEQYF.

This clone has ten or more counts. The CDR3 extends 3 residues past the end of the read, so its final part is completed from the germline J gene. The rearrangement uses TRBV20-1 and TRBJ1-5, with TRBD1 matching 9 bases. CDR1 is DFQATT, CDR2 SNEGSKA, per germline (reference sequence). The CDR3 has 18 amino acids. Trimming at V came to 8 bases and at J to 7 bases, leaving 24 bases not matched to a gene. The CDR3 DNA, read in part, is TGCAGTTTCGGGACAGGGCAAATTGGAACCGCCTTTGGGCAGCCC. It yields the protein CSFGTGQIGTAFGQP. The full CDR3 sequence reads CSFGTGQIGTAFGQPQHF.

This clone was seen only a few times. The read ends 3 residues shy of where the CDR3 ends; the end is completed using the germline J gene. The chain has TRBV7-9 and TRBJ2-5; possible D gene TRBD1, 5 bases. The CDR3 extends over 14 amino acids. The germline gives CDR1 SEHNR, CDR2 FQNEAQ (reference sequence). V was trimmed by 0 bases and J by 1 base, leaving 6 bases between them. The DNA read from the CDR3 is TGTGCCAGCAGCTTAGCGGGGCTCCAAGAGACC. It is translated as CASSLAGLQET. The entire CDR3 protein is CASSLAGLQETQYF.

This clone was observed a handful of times. The read ends 3 residues before the CDR3 terminus; that terminus is restored from the germline J gene. This rearrangement joins TRBV7-9 to TRBJ1-6; tentatively, D is TRBD1 (6 bases). Germline-derived CDR1 and CDR2 are SEHNR and FQNEAQ (reference sequence). CDR3 length equals 14 residues. The ends were cut back, 4 bases at V and 10 bases at J, with 14 bases in the middle. The CDR3 is CASSSTGSKSPLHF. CDR3 DNA (partial): TGTGCCAGCAGCTCGACAGGTAGTAAGTCACCC.

This clone occurred a few times. The read terminates 3 residues before the CDR3 end, so the remaining end is supplied by the germline J gene. The chain recombines TRBV6-1 with TRBJ2-3, with D maybe TRBD1 (5 bases). Germline V CDR1 and CDR2: MNHNS, SASEGT. The CDR3 covers 15 residues. Trimming stripped 2 bases from V and 1 base from J, with 10 bases between. The CDR3 protein is CASSESIGGTDTQYF. The covered CDR3 bases are TGTGCCAGCAGTGAATCTATAGGGGGCACAGATACG.